Listed here are 10 T cell receptor beta chains from one sample, sequenced in a study of tissue T cells after allogeneic stem cell transplantation. Profiling relied on immunoSEQ multiplex PCR, and the TCRdb table lists in-frame clones only, not all of them. This sample yields 5,500 to 8,500 clones, of which around three fifths are seen a single time; more than 20% belongs to the top ten. This specimen consisted of duodenum tissue, obtained at autopsy. These TCRs come from a female donor older than 55 with lung cancer.

The V and J genes are TRBV21-1 and TRBJ1-4. TRBV21-1 corresponds to a pseudogene. The CDR3 runs 18 residues. The CDR3 sequence: CASSNGLRGQGENEKLFF. The CDR3 DNA reads TGTGCCAGCAGTAACGGTCTGCGGGGGCAGGGGGAAAATGAAAAACTGTTTTTT.

The chain has TRBV9 and TRBJ1-1; 9 bases are a match to TRBD1. CDR3 length: 14 amino acids. V shed 4 bases, J shed 4 bases, and the junction held 5 bases outside the gene matches. The germline V gene encodes CDR1 SGDLS and CDR2 YYNGEE. CDR3 region: CASSSGQGPTEAFF. For the CDR3, the DNA is TGTGCCAGCAGCTCGGGACAGGGCCCCACTGAAGCTTTCTTT.

The chain carries TRBV30 and TRBJ1-2, with 7 bases aligning to TRBD1. CDR3 length: 15 residues. Germline V lookup: CDR1 GTSNPN, CDR2 SVGIG (reference sequence). Trimming took 0 bases from V and 4 from J; bases not matched to a gene: 8. This CDR3 is CAWSVWRGRGYGYTF. As DNA, the CDR3 is TGTGCCTGGAGTGTATGGAGGGGGCGAGGCTATGGCTACACCTTC. Variable domain in full (rest from reference TRBV30 and TRBJ1-2): SQTIHQWPATLVQPVGSPLSLECTVEGTSNPNLYWYRQAAGRGLQLLFYSVGIGQISSEVPQNLSASRPQDRQFILSSKKLLLSDSGFYLCAWSVWRGRGYGYTFGSGTRLTVV.

In this sample, this clone turned up a few times. The rearrangement joins TRBV19 to TRBJ1-6; 9 nucleotides match TRBD1. Trimming at V came to 5 bases and at J to 9 bases, leaving 5 bases not matched to a gene. The germline gives CDR1 LNHDA, CDR2 SQIVND (reference sequence). The CDR3 is 14 amino acids. The CDR3 loop is CASSGWDRVSPLHF. In nucleotides, the CDR3 is TGTGCCAGTAGTGGTTGGGACAGGGTTTCACCCCTCCACTTT.

This clone was seen a handful of times. The chain recombines TRBV11-3 with TRBJ1-6; D is unresolved. Germline V gives CDR1 SGHNT, CDR2 YENEEA. The CDR3 is made up of 14 amino acids. The V gene lost 4 bases and the J gene lost 7 bases, with 11 bases spanning the gap. In DNA form, the CDR3 reads TGTGCCAGCAGCTCACGACTTGGGAATTCACCCCTCCACTTT. Protein: CASSSRLGNSPLHF.

This clone was picked up a small number of times. V and J are TRBV4-3 and TRBJ1-5; D not certain. The CDR3 has 15 residues. Germline V CDR1 and CDR2: LGHNA, YSLEER. With 1 base removed from V and 2 bases from J, the gap between germline ends came to 9 bases. In nucleotides, the CDR3 is TGCGCCAGCAGCCAAGTACTTGGGGGCAATCAGCCCCAGCATTTT. It is translated as CASSQVLGGNQPQHF.

V and J are TRBV9 and TRBJ1-5; perhaps TRBD1 as D (5 bases). The CDR3 extends over 15 amino acids. Deletions cut 5 bases from V and 0 bases from J, with 12 bases between. Per germline, CDR1 SGDLS and CDR2 YYNGEE. The CDR3 DNA follows: TGTGCCAGCAGTGGGGGGGACTATAGCAATCAGCCCCAGCATTTT. Translated: CASSGGDYSNQPQHF.

On this clone itself: Compared with germline, one end of the junction differs, possibly owing to a read error. CDR3 residues: CASSYSGQGFSSEQYF. CDR3 nucleotides: TGTGCCAGCAGTTACTCGGGACAGGGGTTCTCCTCCGAGCAGTACTTC. The rearrangement links TRBV6-5 to TRBJ2-7; 10 nucleotides agree with TRBD1. This CDR3 comprises 16 residues. The V gene's germline CDR1 is MNHEY and CDR2 SVGAGI.

The chain has TRBV7-2 and TRBJ1-2, with a possible D match to TRBD1 (6 bases). The CDR3 consists of 15 residues. Per germline, CDR1 SGHTA and CDR2 FQGNSA. V dropped 3 bases and J dropped 3 bases, with 14 bases sitting between them. CDR3 sequence (DNA): TGTGCCAGCAGCTTGAGCCGTACAGGGTACTATGGCTACACCTTC. It translates to CASSLSRTGYYGYTF.

This sequence joins TRBV6-5 and TRBJ2-7; 9 nucleotides agree with TRBD1. The junction had 8 bases not matched to a gene; V was cut back by 5 bases and J by 3 bases. Germline loops: CDR1 MNHEY, CDR2 SVGAGI. CDR3 size: 15 residues. Here the CDR3 reads CASSRTGTGSYEQYF. DNA of the CDR3: TGTGCCAGCAGTCGTACCGGGACAGGGAGCTACGAGCAGTACTTC.